This TCR beta chain derives from a study of type 1 regulatory T cells (dated by TCRdb to about 2021). About the investigation overall: An in vitro protocol by which a Tr1-enriched, alloantigen-specific CD4 T cell product named T-allo10 was generated was characterized in the study. T-allo10 was being evaluated clinically in patients with hematological malignancies who were receiving allogeneic hematopoietic stem cell transplantation.

TCRdb names Illumina MiSeq as the instrument used. TCRdb reworked the public reads: Q25 trimming with fastp, MiXCR clone assembly, productive beta chains retained. Every distinct CDR3 protein forms one entry, paired with its most common genes and DNA. The sample includes approximately 97,000 distinct CDR3 sequences, with about 28% observed a single time. The ten biggest clones cover around 2.3% of the sample. This clonotype was detected a few times. The antigen it binds to is not known. No quality values exist for individual bases; no much larger clone is one base distant. From the cysteine up to the phenylalanine, the CDR3 has a length of 17 residues. Solely the CDR3 DNA is kept, with 51 bases framed from the first base. V sheds 0 bases and J sheds 3 bases, leaving 19 bases between their ends. CDR1 DFQATT and CDR2 SNEGSKA were looked up in the germline V gene (reference sequence).

The chain uses TRBV20-1 and TRBJ2-3; the D gene assignment is ambiguous. The origin of this receptor is a human donor in good health. Sequenced input: CD4+ T cells, either the whole sample or a sorted fraction (not recorded which). In nucleotide form, the sequence is TGCAGTGCTAGAGATTTAGGGAATAAGGGTCCGACAGATACGCAGTATTTT. Its product reads: CSARDLGNKGPTDTQYF.